This TCR beta chain emerged from a study of siplizumab effects on memory and regulatory T cells. Assayed TCR templates numbered about 10^5 for each sample. Produced via immunoSEQ multiplex PCR; TCRdb's table is partial and in-frame only. The table lists some 120,000 clones, about 94% of them singletons. With 7 bases removed from V and 4 bases from J, the gap between germline ends came to 19 bases. This CDR3 has 15 residues. Germline V CDR1 and CDR2: MNHEY, SVGAGI. Whole-study findings and limits: Memory cells seemed less diverse than naive T cells, which also seemed major contributors to the alloresponse. Most proliferating CD4+ or CD8+ clones, roughly 80-96%, had no naive or memory assignment.

Comment on this clone: Its antigen is as yet unknown.

The TCR originated in a human donor in good health. The specimen sequenced was non-Treg CD4+ T cells sorted from blood. This chain connects TRBV6-5 to TRBJ1-2, with D tentatively TRBD1 (5 bases). CDR3 in DNA: TGTGCCAGCATCTACCGGCCTCACGGGACCTATGGCTACACCTTC. Translating it yields CASIYRPHGTYGYTF.